The clone carrying this TCR beta chain appeared many times. Its antigen is unidentified. The ends were cut back, 3 bases at V and 4 bases at J, with 22 bases in the middle. CDR1 is DFQATT and CDR2 is SNEGSKA in the germline V gene (reference sequence). CDR3 length: 17 amino acids. The sample comes from a study of metastatic and nonmetastatic thyroid tumors. Study details: Peripheral blood and tumor or nodule samples from malignant and benign thyroid patients were compared.

Authors' methods: A classifier of distant metastasis in papillary thyroid cancer was built from CDR3 differences (across clinicopathological groups). From the PCR reads, TCRdb re-called clones with MiXCR. The V and J calls and clone size come from TCRdb's table, not from the authors' own analysis. The profile shows about 12,000 clones, 30% to 35% of them singletons. Study results and caveats: Malignant thyroid tumors reportedly exceeded benign nodules significantly in TCR beta diversity, with the difference appearing in blood and tumor.

Each patient came to thyroid surgery without any prior treatment (of any kind). This clonotype was sampled from a female donor with papillary thyroid cancer or a benign thyroid nodule (not recorded which). Some clones in this sample may be carry-over from other donors' samples. The source material was tumor tissue. The chain has TRBV20-1 and TRBJ2-1; the D is unclear. The CDR3 DNA reads TGCAGTGCTAGGCCCCACAATATTCCATCCACGTACAATGAGCAGTTCTTC. It translates to CSARPHNIPSTYNEQFF.